A single sample gave rise to the 27 T cell receptor beta chains below, sequenced in a study of cytomegalovirus exposure and HLA in healthy donors. The PCR made use of 60 Vbeta and 13 Jbeta primers. Here immunoSEQ multiplex PCR was the method, and the copy in TCRdb shows in-frame clones only, minus some. This sample carries 150,000 to 200,000 clones, around two thirds of them seen once, and the ten largest clones take 8% to 13%. Sequenced input: PBMCs. The receptors derive from a man aged 30 to 45 in good health and CMV-seropositive.

This sequence joins TRBV7-6 and TRBJ2-7, with 7 nucleotides matching TRBD1. V was clipped by 4 bases and J by 10 bases; unmatched bases: 13. CDR1 SGHVS and CDR2 FNYEAQ come from the germline V gene. The CDR3 is 14 amino acids. The CDR3 sequence is CASSSETGSRFQYF. DNA of the CDR3: TGTGCCAGCAGCTCTGAGACAGGGTCCCGATTTCAGTACTTC.

The V gene is TRBV11-2, the J gene TRBJ1-2; 9 nucleotides agree with TRBD1. CDR1 and CDR2 from the germline V gene are SGHAT and FQNNGV. This CDR3 region has 19 residues. Trimming cost V 0 bases and J 1 base; bases outside gene matches: 12. The CDR3 DNA sequence: TGTGCCAGCAGCTTAGAGCTACAGGGGGCTCAAACACTTAACTATGGCTACACCTTC. Its translation is CASSLELQGAQTLNYGYTF. The full variable domain, in which reference TRBV11-2 and TRBJ1-2 provide the parts outside the CDR3, is EAGVAQSPRYKIIEKRQSVAFWCNPISGHATLYWYQQILGQGPKLLIQFQNNGVVDDSQLPKDRFSAERLKGVDSTLKIQPAKLEDSAVYLCASSLELQGAQTLNYGYTFGSGTRLTVV.

The chain is built from TRBV18 and TRBJ2-1; TRBD2 aligns across 11 bases. The CDR3 is 20 amino acids. The germline V gene encodes CDR1 KGHSH and CDR2 LQKENI. Trimming at V came to 2 bases and at J to 7 bases, leaving 19 bases not matched to a gene. The CDR3, as DNA: TGTGCCAGCTCACCAGGGGGGACAGGACCAACTAGCGGGAGCTATAATGAGCAGTTCTTC. This sequence encodes CASSPGGTGPTSGSYNEQFF.

V and J are TRBV19 and TRBJ1-5; D is unclear. This CDR3 is 13 amino acids long. CDR1 is LNHDA and CDR2 is SQIVND in the germline V gene (reference sequence). Trimming pared 4 bases from V and 3 bases from J, leaving 7 bases between. CDR3 in amino acids: CASSREPNQPQHF. Here the CDR3 DNA reads TGTGCCAGTAGTAGGGAGCCCAATCAGCCCCAGCATTTT.

This clone was observed a handful of times. The CDR3 coding sequence is TGCGCCAGCAGCCCTGTTACGGGGGGGCGGTCCTACAATGAGCAGTTCTTC. Translation gives CASSPVTGGRSYNEQFF. The chain recombines TRBV4-1 with TRBJ2-1, with 8 bases matching TRBD2. The CDR3 extends over 17 amino acids. The germline CDR1 and CDR2 sequences are MGHRA and YSYEKL. V gave up 4 bases and J gave up 1 base; unmatched junction bases: 9.

The chain couples TRBV28 to TRBJ1-1; possible D gene TRBD1, 5 bases. Germline V CDR1 and CDR2: MDHEN, SYDVKM. There are 15 residues in the CDR3. V shed 2 bases and J shed 5 bases, with 15 bases lying between them. CDR3 in DNA: TGTGCCAGCAGTTTACCATTGGGGGGGGTTACTGAAGCTTTCTTT. Protein sequence: CASSLPLGGVTEAFF.

The table lists this clone with a few counts. V and J are TRBV28 and TRBJ1-4; D might be TRBD1 (5 bases). The germline gives CDR1 MDHEN, CDR2 SYDVKM. V was pared by 4 bases and J by 7 bases, with 16 bases between. The CDR3 is 15 residues long. This chain's CDR3 is CASSSGGGLGEKLFF. CDR3 sequence (DNA): TGTGCCAGCAGTTCGGGGGGGGGACTCGGTGAAAAACTGTTTTTT.

This clone occurred a few times. The V call is TRBV6-1, the J call TRBJ1-5; maybe TRBD1 (6 bases). This CDR3 comprises 14 residues. Germline CDR1 is MNHNS and CDR2 is SASEGT. The V and J ends lost 8 bases and 1 base respectively, with 12 bases between them. The CDR3: CASCTGLSNQPQHF. CDR3 DNA sequence: TGTGCCAGCTGCACAGGGTTAAGCAATCAGCCCCAGCATTTT.

V and J are TRBV5-1 and TRBJ1-2, with 9 bases fitting TRBD1. This CDR3 has 15 amino acids. Germline V CDR1 and CDR2: SGHRS, YFSETQ. V trimming: 3 bases; J trimming: 3 bases; junction bases outside the gene matches: 6. The CDR3 here is CASSSGTGYDYGYTF. CDR3 DNA: TGCGCCAGCAGCTCCGGGACAGGGTATGACTATGGCTACACCTTC.

This clone was observed a single time. This rearrangement joins TRBV29-1 to TRBJ2-2, with 11 bases lining up with TRBD2. Trimming cost V 3 bases and J 8 bases; bases outside gene matches: 5. Germline lookup yields CDR1 SQVTM and CDR2 ANQGSEA. CDR3 length equals 14 residues. CDR3 sequence reads: CSVEGTSGVGELFF. As DNA, the CDR3 is TGCAGCGTTGAGGGGACTAGCGGAGTAGGGGAGCTGTTTTTT.

The rearrangement uses TRBV7-2 and TRBJ2-7; 7 bases are shared with TRBD1. This CDR3 region has 14 residues. The junction had 10 bases not matched to a gene; V was cut back by 5 bases and J by 6 bases. Germline assignment: CDR1 SGHTA and CDR2 FQGNSA. The CDR3 protein is CASSPGQAGGEQYF. CDR3 bases: TGTGCCAGCAGCCCAGGACAGGCGGGCGGCGAGCAGTACTTC.

The chain couples TRBV13 to TRBJ1-5, with 7 bases matching TRBD1. In germline, CDR1 is PRHDT, CDR2 FYEKMQ (reference sequence). This CDR3 is 15 amino acids long. Trimming at V came to 5 bases and at J to 5 bases, leaving 9 bases not matched to a gene. The CDR3 spells CASSMRGGGYQPQHF. The DNA for the CDR3 is TGTGCCAGCAGCATGAGAGGAGGGGGCTATCAGCCCCAGCATTTT.

This sequence joins TRBV5-1 and TRBJ2-1; D gene unclear. The CDR3 is 14 residues long. Trimming pared 6 bases from V and 8 bases from J, leaving 18 bases between. Germline CDR1 reads SGHRS; CDR2 reads YFSETQ. The CDR3 here is CASNLDRPWDEQFF. CDR3 DNA: TGCGCCAGCAATCTAGATCGACCCTGGGATGAGCAGTTCTTC.

The chain recombines TRBV18 with TRBJ1-2; no definite D call. Trimming removed 6 bases at V and 2 bases at J, with 13 bases between. Germline assignment: CDR1 KGHSH and CDR2 LQKENI. The CDR3 loop spans 14 amino acids. The CDR3 sequence is CASSSEAFNYGYTF. The CDR3 DNA sequence: TGTGCCAGCTCCTCGGAGGCCTTCAACTATGGCTACACCTTC.

V usage is TRBV6-5 and J usage is TRBJ2-1; no definite D call. The germline V and J ends were trimmed by 1 base and 2 bases, with 6 bases remaining between them. The CDR3 consists of 14 residues. Germline V gene lookup returns CDR1 MNHEY and CDR2 SVGAGI. As DNA, the CDR3 is TGTGCCAGCAGTTACTTGGCGGCCTACAATGAGCAGTTCTTC. Its translation is CASSYLAAYNEQFF.

The chain links TRBV7-3 to TRBJ1-1, with 9 positions matching TRBD1. The V gene's germline CDR1 is SGHTA and CDR2 FQGTGA. V shed 4 bases, J shed 7 bases, and the junction held 10 bases outside the gene matches. The CDR3 is 15 residues long. The CDR3 spells CASSSTGGLEGEAFF. The CDR3 DNA is TGTGCCAGCAGCTCCACAGGGGGCCTCGAGGGTGAAGCTTTCTTT.

CDR3 sequence (DNA): TGTGCCAGCAGTCTTTATTCCCCAGGCTACGAGCAGTACTTC. Residues: CASSLYSPGYEQYF. The chain uses TRBV6-6 and TRBJ2-7, with unresolved D. The V and J ends lost 5 bases and 3 bases respectively, with 14 bases between them. Germline V gene lookup returns CDR1 MNHNY and CDR2 SVGAGI (reference sequence). CDR3 length equals 14 residues.

The chain employs TRBV5-8 and TRBJ1-3, with 7 bases lining up with TRBD1. Germline V lookup: CDR1 SGHTS, CDR2 YDEGEE. The CDR3 extends over 15 amino acids. V shed 4 bases and J 1 base; nucleotides not matched to a gene: 5. The CDR3 protein is CASSANRGSGNTIYF. CDR3 bases: TGTGCCAGCAGCGCCAACAGGGGTTCTGGAAACACCATATATTTT.

The V and J genes are TRBV15 and TRBJ2-7, with 8 bases aligning to TRBD2. The CDR3 spans 16 residues. V lost 1 base, J lost 0 bases, and 5 bases stayed unmatched. CDR1 and CDR2 from the germline V gene are LNHNV and YYDKDF (reference sequence). The CDR3 region has the DNA TGTGCCACCAGCAGAGGACTAGCGAAAAGCTCCTACGAGCAGTACTTC. This translates into CATSRGLAKSSYEQYF. The full variable domain, completed using reference TRBV15 and TRBJ2-7, is DAMVIQNPRYQVTQFGKPVTLSCSQTLNHNVMYWYQQKSSQAPKLLFHYYDKDFNNEADTPDNFQSRRPNTSFCFLDIRSPGLGDTAMYLCATSRGLAKSSYEQYFGPGTRLTVT.

This clone was seen a few times. The chain's CDR3 is CASSLAFTAHEQYF. The CDR3 region has the DNA TGTGCCAGCAGTTTAGCCTTTACAGCCCACGAGCAGTACTTC. J is TRBJ2-7 and V is TRBV27; D is unresolved. V was clipped by 2 bases and J by 5 bases, with 13 bases between them. The germline gives CDR1 MNHEY, CDR2 SMNVEV (reference sequence). The CDR3 runs 14 residues.

Remarks on this clone: At one boundary the junction diverges from the germline segment, which might be a read error. This chain joins TRBV2 and TRBJ2-7; perhaps TRBD1 as D (7 bases). The CDR3 contains 11 residues. Looked up from germline, CDR1 is SNHLY and CDR2 is FYNNEI. The CDR3 DNA is TGTGCCAGCAGTGTTCCGTCAGGGGGGAGCTTC. It codes for CASSVPSGGSF.

V is TRBV5-1 and J is TRBJ2-3, with 12 bases aligning to TRBD2. Per the germline V gene, CDR1 is SGHRS and CDR2 is YFSETQ. With 5 bases clipped from V and 3 bases from J, the junction kept 4 bases outside the gene matches. The CDR3 has 15 amino acids. Here the CDR3 reads CASRMTSGSTDTQYF. CDR3 nucleotide sequence: TGCGCCAGCAGGATGACTAGCGGGAGTACAGATACGCAGTATTTT.

The V call is TRBV6-6, the J call TRBJ2-3, with D perhaps TRBD1 (6 bases). Germline CDR1 reads MNHNY; CDR2 reads SVGAGI (reference sequence). V was pared by 3 bases and J by 2 bases, with 15 bases between. The length of the CDR3 is 16 residues. CDR3 amino acids: CASSYLPAGDTDTQYF. The CDR3 DNA reads TGTGCCAGCAGTTATTTGCCGGCAGGGGACACAGATACGCAGTATTTT.

The V gene is TRBV6-1, the J gene TRBJ2-5; 8 bases line up with TRBD1. Germline-derived CDR1 and CDR2 are MNHNS and SASEGT. This CDR3 has 13 residues. J lost 7 bases, V lost 7 bases, and 8 bases had no gene match. The CDR3 loop is CASNLDRDGTQYF. The CDR3 DNA reads as TGTGCCAGCAACTTGGACAGGGACGGGACCCAGTACTTC.

A few counts support this clone. The chain uses TRBV7-9 and TRBJ1-1; D is uncertain. Germline-derived CDR1 and CDR2 are SEHNR and FQNEAQ (reference sequence). This CDR3 spans 12 amino acids. As DNA, the CDR3 is TGTGTTGCGGACGGGAGGGACACTGAAGCTTTCTTT. Its protein product is CVADGRDTEAFF. Full variable domain (outside the CDR3, taken from reference TRBV7-9 and TRBJ1-1): DTGVSQNPRHKITKRGQNVTFRCDPISEHNRLYWYRQTLGQGPEFLTYFQNEAQLEKSRLLSDRFSAERPKGSFSTLEIQRTEQGDSAMYLCVADGRDTEAFFGQGTRLTVV.

The chain carries TRBV19 and TRBJ2-7; 9 nucleotides agree with TRBD2. Per germline, CDR1 LNHDA and CDR2 SQIVND (reference sequence). Losses at the gene ends were 3 bases for V and 2 bases for J; bases not matched to a gene: 5. The CDR3 totals 15 residues. Here the CDR3 reads CASSIMASGAYEQYF. The CDR3 bases are TGTGCCAGTAGTATTATGGCTAGCGGGGCCTACGAGCAGTACTTC.

A few counts support this clone. V usage is TRBV30 and J usage is TRBJ2-5, with D perhaps TRBD2 (5 bases). The last part of the DNA fits TRBJ2-7 better; the J call may be wrong. The V gene's germline CDR1 is GTSNPN and CDR2 SVGIG (reference sequence). CDR3 size: 12 residues. CDR3 sequence reads: CAWSGSGYEQYF. For the CDR3, the DNA is TGTGCCTGGAGTGGGTCGGGGTACGAGCAGTACTTC.